Ten or more counts support the clone carrying this TCR beta chain. These data are taken from a study of blood T cells in healthy people across ages. Primed by a sample-barcoded 5' primer and a J-beta primer mix, a second PCR proceeded for roughly 7 to 12 cycles. From the 5' RACE reads, TCRdb called clonotypes with MiXCR, one entry per CDR3 protein. This sample has approximately 810,000 distinct CDR3 sequences; about 28% occur once, and the top ten carry approximately 15%. V shed 5 bases and J 3 bases; nucleotides not matched to a gene: 8. This CDR3 has 16 residues. The TCR comes from a woman older than 75 in good health. The sample taken for sequencing was blood. This chain connects TRBV12-3 or TRBV12-4 to TRBJ2-4, with 9 bases fitting TRBD1. Here the CDR3 reads CASSQTGGAGKNIQYF. The DNA for the CDR3 is TGTGCCAGCAGTCAAACAGGGGGCGCGGGCAAAAACATTCAGTACTTC.